A single sample gave rise to the 32 T cell receptor beta chains below, sequenced in a study of CD8+CD57+ T cells in acquired aplastic anemia. For CDR3 and TCR beta VDJ profiling, genomic DNA was the template used. One entry per CDR3 protein, called by TCRdb with MiXCR from the reads. The data contain roughly 86,000 distinct CDR3 sequences, roughly half of them singletons. Sequenced: sorted CD4+, CD8+, or CD8+CD57+ T cells (not recorded which) from PBMCs. All receptors come from a human donor in good health, serving as a control.

The V call is TRBV12-3 or TRBV12-4, the J call TRBJ2-1; D is possibly TRBD2 (6 bases). The CDR3 contains 15 residues. The germline V and J ends were trimmed by 2 bases and 4 bases, with 12 bases remaining between them. As DNA, the CDR3 is TGTGCCAGCAGTTTAATTCGCGGGGAGTACAATGAGCAGTTCTTC. Its protein is CASSLIRGEYNEQFF.

The chain couples TRBV6-1 to TRBJ1-4, with a possible D match to TRBD1 (6 bases). Germline CDR1 is MNHNS and CDR2 is SASEGT. With 8 bases removed from V and 3 bases from J, the gap between germline ends came to 16 bases. This CDR3 has 15 residues. The CDR3 region has the DNA TGTGCCAGCGGTGGAGGACAGCGACCTAATGAAAAACTGTTTTTT. This translates into CASGGGQRPNEKLFF.

This clonotype was seen repeatedly, ten times or more. Here the CDR3 reads CASIGGTEAFF. CDR3 in DNA: TGTGCCAGTATTGGGGGCACTGAAGCTTTCTTT. This chain links TRBV19 with TRBJ1-1; D may be TRBD1 (5 bases). V was cut by 7 bases and J by 4 bases, with 7 bases left in between. In germline, CDR1 is LNHDA, CDR2 SQIVND (reference sequence). The CDR3 has 11 amino acids.

This clonotype was counted between two and nine times. V and J are TRBV4-2 and TRBJ1-4; D is unclear. CDR1 is LGHNA and CDR2 is YNFKEQ in the germline V gene. V lost 6 bases and J lost 8, with 13 bases in between. This CDR3 has 13 residues. Here the CDR3 reads CASRNPGGEKLFF. DNA of the CDR3: TGTGCCAGCAGGAACCCGGGAGGCGAAAAACTGTTTTTT.

Details on this clonotype: The junction differs from germline at one of its ends, possibly a read error. The CDR3 here is CATSMTVSSYNGQFF. CDR3 sequence (DNA): TGTGCCACCAGCATGACTGTAAGCTCCTACAATGGGCAGTTCTTC. The chain has TRBV15 and TRBJ2-1; D unresolved. This CDR3 is built from 15 residues. Looked up from germline, CDR1 is LNHNV and CDR2 is YYDKDF (reference sequence).

The chain links TRBV10-3 to TRBJ2-5, with D unclear. Germline CDR1 reads ENHRY; CDR2 reads SYGVKD. The CDR3 runs to 14 residues. Trimming removed 0 bases from V and 3 bases from J, with 8 bases in between. In nucleotides, the CDR3 is TGTGCCATCAGTGAGTCAACAGCTGAAGAGACCCAGTACTTC. This codes for CAISESTAEETQYF.

V usage is TRBV20-1 and J usage is TRBJ2-1; 8 bases match TRBD2. Germline values: CDR1 DFQATT, CDR2 SNEGSKA (reference sequence). After removal of 6 bases from V and 4 bases from J, the junction contained 14 bases not matched to a gene. CDR3 length equals 16 residues. The CDR3 loop is CSASRSSGAGYNEQFF. CDR3 DNA sequence: TGCAGTGCCAGTAGAAGTAGCGGGGCTGGATACAATGAGCAGTTCTTC.

This chain links TRBV27 with TRBJ2-2; 8 positions match TRBD2. Germline V lookup: CDR1 MNHEY, CDR2 SMNVEV (reference sequence). J was trimmed by 9 bases and V by 7 bases; bases with no gene match: 7. This CDR3 is built from 13 residues. CDR3 coding DNA: TGTGCCAGCACCAACGGGGGGGCCCGGGAGCTGTTTTTT. As protein: CASTNGGARELFF.

This clonotype was found a few times. The J gene is TRBJ1-5, the V gene TRBV10-3; 10 bases map to TRBD1. Germline V gene lookup returns CDR1 ENHRY and CDR2 SYGVKD. This CDR3 comprises 13 residues. V lost 10 bases and J lost 4; bases outside the gene matches: 4. The chain's CDR3 is CASSGQGNQPQHF. The CDR3 DNA sequence: TGTGCCAGCTCGGGACAGGGGAATCAGCCCCAGCATTTT.

The gene calls are TRBV28 and TRBJ1-2; D perhaps matches TRBD1 (6 bases). V was shortened by 4 bases and J by 7 bases, with 13 bases between the two germline ends. This CDR3 contains 13 residues. Germline V gene data show CDR1 as MDHEN and CDR2 as SYDVKM. The CDR3 coding sequence is TGTGCCAGCAGTTCTACAGGGTCCCCTGGCTACACCTTC. Translated, it gives CASSSTGSPGYTF.

This clonotype has ten or more counts. CDR3 sequence (DNA): TGTGCCAGCAGCTTAATCCCGGAAAAAGAGACCCAGTACTTC. As protein: CASSLIPEKETQYF. The chain joins TRBV7-9 to TRBJ2-5; D unclear. The V gene's germline CDR1 is SEHNR and CDR2 FQNEAQ (reference sequence). Trimming stripped 2 bases from V and 3 bases from J, with 10 bases between. The CDR3 runs to 14 residues.

This clonotype was recorded a few times. DNA for the CDR3: TGTGCCAGCAGTGGAGCTCGATACGGGACAACAGCTAATGAAAAACTGTTTTTT. Translation gives CASSGARYGTTANEKLFF. The chain couples TRBV2 to TRBJ1-4; TRBD1 might be the D (6 bases). Germline-derived CDR1 and CDR2 are SNHLY and FYNNEI. Trimming pared 4 bases from V and 3 bases from J, leaving 21 bases between. This CDR3 has 18 residues.

Notes on this clonotype: Compared with germline, one end of the junction differs, possibly owing to a read error. The DNA of the CDR3 is TGTGCCAGCAATAGACAGGGGAACGCTGAAGCTTTCTTT. Protein sequence: CASNRQGNAEAFF. The J gene is TRBJ1-1, the V gene TRBV2; 8 nucleotides match TRBD1. This CDR3 has 13 residues. Germline CDR1 is SNHLY and CDR2 is FYNNEI. Variable domain in full (rest from reference TRBV2 and TRBJ1-1): EPEVTQTPSHQVTQMGQEVILRCVPISNHLYFYWYRQILGQKVEFLVSFYNNEISEKSEIFDDQFSVERPDGSNFTLKIRSTKLEDSAMYFCASNRQGNAEAFFGQGTRLTVV.

The CDR3 reads CASSESGEGAYTEAFF. The CDR3 bases are TGTGCCAGCAGTGAATCTGGGGAGGGAGCGTACACTGAAGCTTTCTTT. The rearrangement joins TRBV25-1 to TRBJ1-1; the D is unclear. Trimming took off 1 base at V and 3 bases at J, with 15 bases between the two ends. This CDR3 spans 16 amino acids. From germline, CDR1 is MGHDK and CDR2 SYGVNS.

CDR3 in amino acids: CASSDRQGGGPQFF. Written as DNA, the CDR3 is TGTGCCAGCAGTGACAGACAGGGAGGGGGACCGCAGTTCTTC. The chain links TRBV2 to TRBJ2-1; D may match TRBD1 or TRBD2 (7 bases each). The V gene's germline CDR1 is SNHLY and CDR2 FYNNEI. CDR3 length equals 14 residues. V was cut by 3 bases and J by 12 bases, with 18 bases left in between.

This clonotype occurred many times. This chain connects TRBV13 to TRBJ2-7, with D maybe TRBD1 (6 bases). With 3 bases removed from V and 0 bases from J, the gap between germline ends came to 9 bases. The CDR3 is made up of 14 amino acids. CDR1 is PRHDT, CDR2 FYEKMQ, per germline (reference sequence). The CDR3 sequence is CASSLGASSYEQYF. Here the CDR3 DNA reads TGTGCCAGCAGCTTGGGGGCCAGCTCCTACGAGCAGTACTTC.

V usage is TRBV5-1 and J usage is TRBJ2-7; D is unclear. Germline CDR1 is SGHRS and CDR2 is YFSETQ. Trimming stripped 2 bases from V and 2 bases from J, with 14 bases between. This CDR3 has 15 residues. CDR3 in DNA: TGCGCCAGCAGCTTAGTTTCTTCGACCACCTACGAGCAGTACTTC. It translates to CASSLVSSTTYEQYF. Full variable domain (remainder filled in from reference TRBV5-1 and TRBJ2-7): KAGVTQTPRYLIKTRGQQVTLSCSPISGHRSVSWYQQTPGQGLQFLFEYFSETQRNKGNFPGRFSGRQFSNSRSEMNVSTLELGDSALYLCASSLVSSTTYEQYFGPGTRLTVT.

The rearrangement uses TRBV10-3 and TRBJ1-3; D ambiguous. CDR3 length equals 12 residues. V dropped 6 bases and J dropped 5 bases, with 8 bases sitting between them. Germline-derived CDR1 and CDR2 are ENHRY and SYGVKD. Here the CDR3 DNA reads TGTGCCATCAGCCCCTTCAGAAACACCATATATTTT. It codes for CAISPFRNTIYF.

This chain connects TRBV10-3 to TRBJ2-7; 12 bases line up with TRBD1. J lost 4 bases, V lost 4 bases, and 11 bases had no gene match. The CDR3 contains 17 residues. Germline V gene sequence: CDR1 ENHRY, CDR2 SYGVKD. The CDR3 region is CAISALGGQGARYEQYF. In nucleotides, the CDR3 is TGTGCCATCAGTGCCTTGGGGGGACAGGGGGCGCGATACGAGCAGTACTTC.

This clonotype was seen ten or more times. The rearrangement uses TRBV24-1 and TRBJ2-2, with 8 bases lining up with TRBD1. This CDR3 has 14 amino acids. V dropped 4 bases and J dropped 7; count of bases not matched to a gene: 4. The germline V gene encodes CDR1 KGHDR and CDR2 SFDVKD. CDR3: CATSDSDRDGELFF. The CDR3 DNA follows: TGTGCCACCAGTGACTCGGACAGGGACGGGGAGCTGTTTTTT.

This clonotype was observed a few times. The chain links TRBV6-2 or TRBV6-3 to TRBJ2-1; possibly TRBD1 for D (5 bases). CDR3 length equals 18 residues. Germline loops: CDR1 MNHEY, CDR2 SVGEGT. Deletions cut 2 bases from V and 4 bases from J, with 21 bases between. The CDR3 reads CASSYGLGIRTLYNEQFF. The CDR3 DNA reads as TGTGCCAGCAGTTACGGCTTAGGTATTCGGACACTATACAATGAGCAGTTCTTC.

This clonotype was recorded only once. This rearrangement joins TRBV5-1 to TRBJ2-1; unclear D gene. Trimming left V 2 bases short and J 4 bases short, with 7 bases between. The germline CDR1 and CDR2 sequences are SGHRS and YFSETQ. The CDR3 is 13 amino acids. Here the CDR3 DNA reads TGCGCCAGCAGCTTACGTGTTTACAATGAGCAGTTCTTC. This encodes CASSLRVYNEQFF.

This chain connects TRBV2 to TRBJ2-5, with D uncertain. V was shortened by 6 bases and J by 1 base, with 9 bases between the two germline ends. Germline assignment: CDR1 SNHLY and CDR2 FYNNEI. The CDR3 extends over 13 amino acids. CDR3 coding DNA: TGTGCCAGCAGCTCCCGGATCCAAGAGACCCAGTACTTC. It specifies CASSSRIQETQYF. Drawing the rest from reference TRBV2 and TRBJ2-5, the complete variable domain is EPEVTQTPSHQVTQMGQEVILRCVPISNHLYFYWYRQILGQKVEFLVSFYNNEISEKSEIFDDQFSVERPDGSNFTLKIRSTKLEDSAMYFCASSSRIQETQYFGPGTRLLVL.

This clonotype was seen at least ten times. This sequence joins TRBV12-3 or TRBV12-4 and TRBJ1-1; 11 bases align to TRBD1. The CDR3 spans 15 residues. Trimming at V came to 5 bases and at J to 4 bases, leaving 6 bases not matched to a gene. The CDR3 loop is CASSGQGALSTEAFF. CDR3 DNA sequence: TGTGCCAGCAGTGGACAGGGGGCGCTTAGCACTGAAGCTTTCTTT.

V gene TRBV30 combines with J gene TRBJ2-7; 12 bases line up with TRBD1. Germline CDR1 GTSNPN, CDR2 SVGIG (reference sequence). Germline trimming cut 1 base from V and 6 bases from J; bases unmatched to any gene: 4. CDR3 length: 14 amino acids. This CDR3 is CAWSDGTGGSEQYF. CDR3 coding DNA: TGTGCCTGGAGTGATGGGACAGGGGGCTCCGAGCAGTACTTC.

At least ten counts were recorded for this clonotype. This chain uses TRBV6-5 with TRBJ2-7; TRBD1 aligns across 10 bases. V lost 2 bases to trimming and J lost 5 bases; unmatched junction nucleotides: 9. Germline CDR1 MNHEY, CDR2 SVGAGI. CDR3 length: 16 residues. DNA for the CDR3: TGTGCCAGCAGTTACCCGGCGGGACAGGGGTCCCACGAGCAGTACTTC. Translation gives CASSYPAGQGSHEQYF.

The CDR3 region is CASSYSSYEQYF. The CDR3 region has the DNA TGTGCCAGCAGTTACTCCAGCTACGAGCAGTACTTC. V usage is TRBV6-2 or TRBV6-3 and J usage is TRBJ2-7; D call uncertain. The CDR3 runs 12 residues. Germline V CDR1 and CDR2: MNHEY, SVGEGT. V lost 0 bases to trimming and J lost 3 bases, with 3 bases between them.

This clonotype was observed many times. The chain recombines TRBV20-1 with TRBJ2-7; D tentatively fits TRBD1 or TRBD2 (5 bases each). This CDR3 spans 16 amino acids. CDR1 DFQATT and CDR2 SNEGSKA come from the germline V gene (reference sequence). The V end lost 0 bases, the J end lost 2 bases, and 17 bases lay between the germline ends. The CDR3 sequence: CSARDFVRGRTYEQYF. In DNA, the CDR3 is TGCAGTGCTAGAGATTTCGTACGGGGCCGGACCTACGAGCAGTACTTC.

The CDR3 nucleotides read TGTGCCAGTTGTCGGGACTTAGGGTCCTATAATTCACCCCTCCACTTT. It translates to CASCRDLGSYNSPLHF. The rearrangement uses TRBV2 and TRBJ1-6, with D maybe TRBD1 (5 bases). V dropped 9 bases and J dropped 1 base, with 16 bases sitting between them. The CDR3 is made up of 16 amino acids. Per germline, CDR1 SNHLY and CDR2 FYNNEI.

This clonotype was seen a few times. The chain is built from TRBV27 and TRBJ1-2; 8 bases match TRBD1. Germline V gives CDR1 MNHEY, CDR2 SMNVEV (reference sequence). The CDR3 spans 13 residues. Trimming cost V 5 bases and J 4 bases; bases outside gene matches: 3. In DNA form, the CDR3 reads TGTGCCAGCAGTGATACAGGGGGCTATGGCTACACCTTC. Its protein is CASSDTGGYGYTF.

The gene calls are TRBV10-3 and TRBJ1-1; 8 positions agree with TRBD1. This CDR3 has 15 amino acids. Looked up from germline, CDR1 is ENHRY and CDR2 is SYGVKD. After removal of 4 bases from V and 4 bases from J, the junction contained 8 bases not matched to a gene. CDR3 nucleotides: TGTGCCATCAGTGCTAGATTCGGACAGGGCACTGAAGCTTTCTTT. Its protein product is CAISARFGQGTEAFF.

This clonotype appeared many times. The chain carries TRBV24-1 and TRBJ2-5; 7 positions agree with TRBD2. The germline gives CDR1 KGHDR, CDR2 SFDVKD. J was trimmed by 1 base and V by 5 bases; bases with no gene match: 3. CDR3 length: 14 residues. This CDR3 reads CATSGGGGQETQYF. CDR3 nucleotides: TGTGCCACCAGTGGCGGCGGGGGCCAAGAGACCCAGTACTTC.